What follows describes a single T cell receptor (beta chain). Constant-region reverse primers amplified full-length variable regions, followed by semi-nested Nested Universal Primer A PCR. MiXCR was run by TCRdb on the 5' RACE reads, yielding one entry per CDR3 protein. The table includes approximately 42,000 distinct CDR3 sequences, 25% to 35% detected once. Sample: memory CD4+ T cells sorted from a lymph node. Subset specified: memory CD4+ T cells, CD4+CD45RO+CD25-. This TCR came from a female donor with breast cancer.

CDR3 protein: CASSGQGYTEAFF. The CDR3 DNA follows: TGTGCCAGCAGTGGACAGGGGTACACTGAAGCTTTCTTT. The chain couples TRBV6-1 to TRBJ1-1; 8 bases are a match to TRBD1. The CDR3 loop spans 13 amino acids. From germline, CDR1 is MNHNS and CDR2 SASEGT. V gave up 4 bases and J gave up 3 bases; unmatched junction bases: 1.